This T cell receptor beta chain emerged from a study of PD-1 blockade in classical Hodgkin lymphoma. V trimming: 5 bases; J trimming: 4 bases; junction bases outside the gene matches: 7. The CDR3 is made up of 15 amino acids. The germline V gene has CDR1 MNHNY and CDR2 SVGAGI (reference sequence). General study findings and limits: When set against healthy donors, newly diagnosed patients were reported to show lower baseline TCR diversity. Complete responders' diversity at baseline resembled that of newly diagnosed patients. CD4+ TCR diversity rose significantly by C4D1, and CD8+ TCR diversity did not.

Time point specified: cycle 4 day 1 (C4D1), after more than five weeks of nivolumab. All patients experienced relapse after autologous stem cell transplantation, and brentuximab vedotin exposure was variable. Comments on this clone: The antigen remains unidentified.

Clones were sequenced by immunoSEQ multiplex PCR, and TCRdb holds only the in-frame ones, with some missing. The sample comprises tens of thousands of clones, roughly 92% of which are singletons, and around 8% rests with the top ten. The chain uses TRBV6-6 and TRBJ2-5, with 10 bases that match TRBD1. The sequenced sample was peripheral blood mononuclear cells (PBMCs), obtained before the fourth cycle of nivolumab. The clonotype comes from a human donor with classical Hodgkin lymphoma. The CDR3 here is CASSLDRGSAETQYF. The CDR3 bases are TGTGCCAGCAGTCTGGACAGGGGGTCCGCAGAGACCCAGTACTTC.